Only one count was recorded for the clone carrying this T cell receptor (beta chain). The data belong to a study of blood T cell repertoires in COVID-19. Study details: Acute and convalescent COVID-19 samples came from the United States, Italy and Spain. The cDNA or gDNA used as material had been derived from T cells, B-cell-depleted T cells, or PBMCs.

Authors' methods: Amplifying reference gene primers gave estimates of nucleated cell counts. This table comes from immunoSEQ multiplex PCR, and its TCRdb copy is limited to in-frame clones, with some not included. The DNA gave D and trimming, while V, J and clone size come from that table. The repertoire consists of 120,000 to 150,000 clones, with around nine tenths occurring once and the leading ten covering around 1.5%. V lost 0 bases to trimming and J lost 1 base, with 9 bases between them. The germline CDR1 and CDR2 sequences are SGHAT and FQNNGV. CDR3 length equals 15 residues. This chain connects TRBV11-2 to TRBJ1-1; D is ambiguous. The source of this sequence is a human donor in a cohort sampled during active COVID-19. Sequences were obtained from peripheral blood. The CDR3 bases are TGTGCCAGCAGCTTAGAAGCGGCGGCGAACACTGAAGCTTTCTTT. This codes for CASSLEAAANTEAFF.